The entry below describes one TCR beta chain. This specimen belongs to a study of cytomegalovirus exposure and HLA in healthy donors. PCR primers comprised 60 Vbeta and 13 Jbeta primers. TCRdb's table, derived via immunoSEQ multiplex PCR, lists solely in-frame clones and lacks some. In the table there are 150,000 to 200,000 clones, 65% to 85% of which are singletons. The CDR3 has 16 amino acids. V was clipped by 0 bases and J by 0 bases, with 9 bases between them. The germline V gene has CDR1 SGDLS and CDR2 YYNGEE. V is TRBV9 and J is TRBJ2-2, with unresolved D. The sequence was obtained from a middle-aged man in good health and CMV-seropositive. Sequenced: PBMCs. CDR3 coding DNA: TGTGCCAGCAGCGTAGGGGCTAACGCGAACACCGGGGAGCTGTTTTTT. This encodes CASSVGANANTGELFF.